Below are 25 T cell receptor beta chains sequenced from a single sample in a study of blood T cells in healthy people across ages. A second PCR, run for about 6 to 12 cycles, used a sample-barcoded 5' primer plus a J-beta primer mix. TCRdb re-analysed the 5' RACE reads in MiXCR, keeping a single row per CDR3 protein. The table has 1 million to 1.2 million distinct CDR3 sequences, less than 45% seen once. Sequencing used blood. Source of these receptors: a man aged 18 to 30 in good health.

V is TRBV9 and J is TRBJ2-1; 7 bases align to TRBD1. This CDR3 has 13 residues. The germline CDR1 and CDR2 sequences are SGDLS and YYNGEE. J lost 5 bases, V lost 2 bases, and 1 base had no gene match. DNA of the CDR3: TGTGCCAGCAGCGTTAGGGGGCACAATGAGCAGTTCTTC. This sequence encodes CASSVRGHNEQFF. Full variable domain (outside the CDR3, taken from reference TRBV9 and TRBJ2-1): DSGVTQTPKHLITATGQRVTLRCSPRSGDLSVYWYQQSLDQGLQFLIQYYNGEERAKGNILERFSAQQFPDLHSELNLSSLELGDSALYFCASSVRGHNEQFFGPGTRLTVL.

The rearrangement links TRBV2 to TRBJ1-5; D uncertain. The V gene lost 8 bases and the J gene lost 7 bases, with 15 bases spanning the gap. The CDR3 extends over 13 amino acids. Germline V gives CDR1 SNHLY, CDR2 FYNNEI. In DNA form, the CDR3 reads TGTGCCAGCGGGAGTAAACCTTGGCAGCCCCAGCATTTT. It yields the protein CASGSKPWQPQHF.

This clonotype was counted between two and nine times. This clone may be a read error of a much larger clone one base away. J is TRBJ2-1 and V is TRBV29-1, with TRBD1 as a possible D gene (5 bases). The last part of the DNA fits TRBJ2-7 better; the J call may be wrong. The CDR3 has 15 amino acids. Germline CDR1 reads SQVTM; CDR2 reads ANQGSEA. The DNA of the CDR3 is TGCAGCGCGAAGCGTCGTGACAGTGCCTACAATGAGCAGTACTTC. Protein product: CSAKRRDSAYNEQYF.

This sequence joins TRBV12-3 or TRBV12-4 and TRBJ2-5; a possible D gene is TRBD1 (6 bases). This CDR3 comprises 15 residues. Trimming cost V 5 bases and J 13 bases, with 26 bases left between them. The CDR3 is CASSPRDTPGLERYF. The CDR3 DNA is TGTGCCAGCAGTCCAAGGGACACCCCGGGCCTAGAGCGGTACTTC.

The V and J genes are TRBV6-6 and TRBJ2-1; D is possibly TRBD2 (6 bases). This CDR3 region has 16 residues. V was pared by 7 bases and J by 1 base, with 17 bases between. Per the germline V gene, CDR1 is MNHNY and CDR2 is SVGAGI (reference sequence). The CDR3 loop is CASTYLGGGSYNEQFF. The DNA of the CDR3 is TGTGCCAGCACCTACCTGGGGGGTGGGTCCTACAATGAGCAGTTCTTC.

For this clonotype: It is unclear where the CDR3 begins or ends on the DNA, so no DNA is shown, and the CDR3 is as TCRdb lists it. V gene TRBV5-4 combines with J gene TRBJ2-1; the D call of TRBD2 is as the table states it, not checked on the DNA. CDR1 and CDR2 (germline): SGHNT, YYREEE (reference sequence). The CDR3 sequence runs 17 residues, both termini included. The CDR3 region is CASSFGAGTSGYNERFF.

The chain has TRBV20-1 and TRBJ1-4; tentatively, D is TRBD1 (5 bases). Trimming removed 6 bases at V and 0 bases at J, with 14 bases between. The CDR3 runs 15 residues. The V gene's germline CDR1 is DFQATT and CDR2 SNEGSKA (reference sequence). CDR3 region: CSARRDRPTNEKLFF. The CDR3 region has the DNA TGCAGTGCCAGAAGGGACCGTCCAACTAATGAAAAACTGTTTTTT.

V gene TRBV12-3 or TRBV12-4 combines with J gene TRBJ1-1; D gene uncertain. The CDR3 loop spans 13 amino acids. With 5 bases removed from V and 4 bases from J, the gap between germline ends came to 11 bases. The DNA of the CDR3 is TGTGCCAGCAGTCCGAAAGTGGGCACTGAAGCTTTCTTT. Translation: CASSPKVGTEAFF.

The chain combines TRBV2 with TRBJ1-2; 7 bases are shared with TRBD1. The V segment lost 6 bases and the J segment 9 bases; nucleotides outside the gene matches: 7. The CDR3 length is 12 residues. Germline values: CDR1 SNHLY, CDR2 FYNNEI. The CDR3 coding sequence is TGTGCCAGCAGCCGGGACAGCGGTAGCTACACCTTC. This encodes CASSRDSGSYTF.

This clonotype was picked up many times. The V call is TRBV6-6, the J call TRBJ1-5, with 8 positions matching TRBD1. The germline V gene encodes CDR1 MNHNY and CDR2 SVGAGI (reference sequence). V lost 3 bases and J lost 6; bases outside the gene matches: 4. The CDR3 has 14 amino acids. CDR3 in amino acids: CASSYTGGSQPQHF. The DNA for the CDR3 is TGTGCCAGCAGTTATACAGGGGGGTCTCAGCCCCAGCATTTT.

This clonotype was counted a few times. The gene calls are TRBV3-1 and TRBJ2-1; D ambiguous. V was shortened by 6 bases and J by 0 bases, with 6 bases between the two germline ends. From germline, CDR1 is LGHDT and CDR2 YNNKEL (reference sequence). The CDR3 contains 13 residues. The CDR3 region has the DNA TGTGCCAGCAGGGGGAACTCCTACAATGAGCAGTTCTTC. Protein sequence: CASRGNSYNEQFF.

This clonotype was found a few times. V is TRBV27 and J is TRBJ1-1, with D unresolved. The CDR3 totals 13 residues. The germline V and J ends were trimmed by 4 bases and 0 bases, with 6 bases remaining between them. Germline V gives CDR1 MNHEY, CDR2 SMNVEV (reference sequence). For the CDR3, the DNA is TGTGCCAGCAGTTGGGAGATGAACACTGAAGCTTTCTTT. This encodes CASSWEMNTEAFF.

The chain recombines TRBV14 with TRBJ1-4; D is unclear. Germline assignment: CDR1 SGHDN and CDR2 FVKESK. V dropped 0 bases and J dropped 8 bases, with 10 bases sitting between them. The CDR3 runs 14 residues. The CDR3 DNA reads TGTGCCAGCAGCCAAGATATCACCGACGAAAAACTGTTTTTT. Amino acids: CASSQDITDEKLFF.

This clonotype turned up a few times. The rearrangement links TRBV5-1 to TRBJ1-2; D is possibly TRBD1 (6 bases). Trimming left V 2 bases short and J 2 bases short, with 10 bases between. This CDR3 has 14 amino acids. In germline, CDR1 is SGHRS, CDR2 YFSETQ. CDR3 nucleotide sequence: TGCGCCAGCAGCTTTTCCGGACAGAACTATGGCTACACCTTC. Translated: CASSFSGQNYGYTF.

This clonotype was found once. V gene TRBV5-1 combines with J gene TRBJ2-7; 8 nucleotides line up with TRBD1. Germline loops: CDR1 SGHRS, CDR2 YFSETQ. This CDR3 contains 13 residues. The trim removed 7 bases at V and 3 bases at J, leaving 6 bases unmatched. CDR3 loop: CASQRTGIYEQYF. CDR3 nucleotides: TGCGCCAGCCAACGGACAGGGATCTACGAGCAGTACTTC.

The chain has TRBV29-1 and TRBJ2-5, with TRBD1 matching over 7 bases. The CDR3 is 12 residues long. Germline CDR1 is SQVTM and CDR2 is ANQGSEA. V lost 1 base to trimming and J lost 13 bases; unmatched junction nucleotides: 9. The CDR3 DNA follows: TGCAGCGTTGAAGGACAGGGTTTCGGTCTGTACTTC. As protein: CSVEGQGFGLYF. Together with reference TRBV29-1 and TRBJ2-5, the CDR3 gives the full variable domain: SAVISQKPSRDICQRGTSLTIQCQVDSQVTMMFWYRQQPGQSLTLIATANQGSEATYESGFVIDKFPISRPNLTFSTLTVSNMSPEDSSIYLCSVEGQGFGLYFGPGTRLLVL.

The V and J genes are TRBV6-5 and TRBJ2-1; 11 bases align to TRBD2. Germline CDR1 MNHEY, CDR2 SVGAGI. V gave up 0 bases and J gave up 6 bases; unmatched junction bases: 13. There are 19 residues in the CDR3. The CDR3, as DNA: TGTGCCAGCAGTTACTCGAGGATGACTAGCGGGGCTAGGATCAATGAGCAGTTCTTC. It translates to CASSYSRMTSGARINEQFF.

This clonotype came up a few times. The chain links TRBV10-3 to TRBJ1-1; 7 bases agree with TRBD1. The germline V gene has CDR1 ENHRY and CDR2 SYGVKD. CDR3 size: 16 residues. Unmatched junction bases numbered 7, after V lost 2 bases and J lost 1 base. In DNA, the CDR3 is TGTGCCATCAGTGAGCAACGACAGGGCTCGAACACTGAAGCTTTCTTT. Translating gives CAISEQRQGSNTEAFF.

This clonotype was counted a few times. CDR3 amino acids: CASRPRENTEAFF. CDR3 DNA: TGTGCCAGCAGACCCCGAGAGAACACTGAAGCTTTCTTT. The rearrangement joins TRBV12-3 or TRBV12-4 to TRBJ1-1; unclear D gene. This CDR3 region has 13 residues. V was pared by 6 bases and J by 1 base, with 9 bases between.

This clonotype was picked up a small number of times. The rearrangement links TRBV5-6 to TRBJ1-2, with D unclear. Germline assignment: CDR1 SGHDT and CDR2 YYEEEE. The CDR3 contains 13 residues. Between the trimmed V and J ends, which lost 2 bases and 4 bases, there was a span of 9 bases. The CDR3 spells CASSFRSFYGYTF. CDR3 nucleotides: TGTGCCAGCAGCTTTAGGTCCTTCTATGGCTACACCTTC.

This clonotype was picked up a small number of times. V is TRBV29-1 and J is TRBJ1-5; D perhaps matches TRBD1 (5 bases). Per germline, CDR1 SQVTM and CDR2 ANQGSEA. V was shortened by 6 bases and J by 12 bases, with 15 bases between the two germline ends. CDR3 length: 11 amino acids. CDR3 in amino acids: CSVAEGYHQHF. The CDR3 DNA is TGCAGCGTGGCAGAGGGGTATCACCAGCATTTT.

This clonotype was counted only a few times. This sequence joins TRBV5-4 and TRBJ1-2; TRBD1 is a possible D gene (5 bases). Germline V gene data show CDR1 as SGHNT and CDR2 as YYREEE (reference sequence). Trimming took off 0 bases at V and 4 bases at J, with 10 bases between the two ends. The CDR3 runs 14 residues. The CDR3: CASSLAGSTYGYTF. The DNA of the CDR3 is TGTGCCAGCAGCTTGGCAGGGTCGACCTATGGCTACACCTTC.

In its sample, this clonotype was seen many times. This rearrangement joins TRBV5-1 to TRBJ1-1, with 7 bases matching TRBD1. The V gene's germline CDR1 is SGHRS and CDR2 YFSETQ. V lost 3 bases to trimming and J lost 1 base; unmatched junction nucleotides: 3. This CDR3 contains 14 residues. The CDR3 is CASSSRTGNTEAFF. In nucleotides, the CDR3 is TGCGCCAGCAGCTCTCGGACAGGGAACACTGAAGCTTTCTTT.

The chain carries TRBV6-2 or TRBV6-3 and TRBJ2-1; possible D gene TRBD2, 6 bases. From germline, CDR1 is MNHEY and CDR2 SVGEGT. V was trimmed by 2 bases and J by 5 bases, leaving 13 bases between them. This CDR3 is built from 15 residues. DNA for the CDR3: TGTGCCAGCAGTTACGAGGCGGGGCTGAACAATGAGCAGTTCTTC. Protein sequence: CASSYEAGLNNEQFF.

This rearrangement joins TRBV9 to TRBJ2-1; tentatively, D is TRBD1 or TRBD2 (5 bases each). Deletions cut 3 bases from V and 11 bases from J, with 27 bases between. Germline lookup yields CDR1 SGDLS and CDR2 YYNGEE. CDR3 length: 17 amino acids. CDR3 in DNA: TGTGCCAGCAGCGACCAACCAGAGGGACCCTACGCAGGCAAGCAGTTCTTC. Encoded protein: CASSDQPEGPYAGKQFF.